One sample yielded the 28 T cell receptor beta chains listed below, sequenced in a study of blood T cell repertoires in COVID-19. Clones were read by immunoSEQ multiplex PCR, and TCRdb kept only the in-frame ones, dropping some. Altogether approximately 320,000 clones are present, roughly 85% being singletons, with the ten largest covering approximately 7.9%. The source material was peripheral blood. These TCRs come from a human donor in a cohort sampled during active COVID-19.

This chain joins TRBV5-5 and TRBJ2-1; 7 bases agree with TRBD1. Unmatched junction bases numbered 9, after V lost 1 base and J lost 8 bases. The CDR3 extends over 15 amino acids. Germline CDR1 reads SGHKS; CDR2 reads YYEKEE (reference sequence). The CDR3 is CASSLMGQTWDEQFF. CDR3 nucleotide sequence: TGTGCCAGCAGCTTGATGGGACAGACTTGGGATGAGCAGTTCTTC.

The gene calls are TRBV6-5 and TRBJ2-3, with 9 bases matching TRBD2. Germline V gives CDR1 MNHEY, CDR2 SVGAGI. J was trimmed by 0 bases and V by 6 bases; bases with no gene match: 1. The CDR3 spans 14 residues. The CDR3 nucleotides are TGTGCCAGCAGGACTAGCGGAAGCACAGATACGCAGTATTTT. Its translation: CASRTSGSTDTQYF.

This clone was seen just once. The chain couples TRBV3-1 (or the pseudogene TRBV3-2) to TRBJ1-5; D is unresolved. V lost 1 base, J lost 2 bases, and 6 bases lay in between. CDR1 and CDR2 (germline): LGHDT, YNNKEL (reference sequence). This CDR3 region has 14 residues. The CDR3 reads CASSQAFGNQPQHF. The CDR3, as DNA: TGTGCCAGCAGCCAAGCCTTCGGCAATCAGCCCCAGCATTTT.

The rearrangement uses TRBV5-6 and TRBJ1-4; no clear D. With 6 bases removed from V and 8 bases from J, the gap between germline ends came to 8 bases. There are 11 residues in the CDR3. Germline CDR1 and CDR2: SGHDT and YYEEEE. The CDR3 spells CASTGGEKLFF. The CDR3 nucleotides are TGTGCCAGCACGGGTGGGGAAAAACTGTTTTTT.

This clone was observed a single time. This chain links TRBV2 with TRBJ2-6; a weak D match, TRBD2 (5 bases). This CDR3 contains 15 residues. Trimming left V 7 bases short and J 0 bases short, with 10 bases between. The germline CDR1 and CDR2 sequences are SNHLY and FYNNEI. The CDR3 loop is CASIPGGSGANVLTF. The CDR3 region has the DNA TGTGCCAGCATACCCGGAGGCTCTGGGGCCAACGTCCTGACTTTC.

The table lists this clone with a few counts. This sequence joins TRBV14 and TRBJ2-7, with TRBD1 as a possible D gene (6 bases). CDR3 size: 16 residues. V gave up 4 bases and J gave up 3 bases, with 19 bases separating them. Germline lookup yields CDR1 SGHDN and CDR2 FVKESK. The CDR3 protein is CASSLTRTGPNYEQYF. CDR3 nucleotides: TGTGCCAGCAGCCTTACCCGCACAGGGCCCAACTACGAGCAGTACTTC.

The chain is built from TRBV19 and TRBJ1-6, with a weak D call TRBD1 (6 bases). Trimming removed 6 bases at V and 8 bases at J, with 14 bases between. Germline lookup yields CDR1 LNHDA and CDR2 SQIVND (reference sequence). This CDR3 spans 14 amino acids. CDR3 nucleotides: TGTGCCAGTAGATGGACAGAGAGAGATTCACCCCTCCACTTT. This codes for CASRWTERDSPLHF. Looking up the rest from reference TRBV19 and TRBJ1-6 gives the full variable domain: DGGITQSPKYLFRKEGQNVTLSCEQNLNHDAMYWYRQDPGQGLRLIYYSQIVNDFQKGDIAEGYSVSREKKESFPLTVTSAQKNPTAFYLCASRWTERDSPLHFGNGTRLTVT.

The J gene is TRBJ2-3, the V gene TRBV29-1, with 7 bases aligning to TRBD1. Germline V lookup: CDR1 SQVTM, CDR2 ANQGSEA. Germline trimming cut 8 bases from V and 2 bases from J; bases unmatched to any gene: 10. The CDR3 has 14 amino acids. In DNA form, the CDR3 reads TGCAGCCTGGGGCCAGGGGGTCACACAGATACGCAGTATTTT. Translating gives CSLGPGGHTDTQYF.

This clone was detected only a few times. V is TRBV11-2 and J is TRBJ1-2; possibly TRBD1 for D (6 bases). The CDR3 covers 14 residues. Germline V gene data show CDR1 as SGHAT and CDR2 as FQNNGV. Trimming pared 3 bases from V and 3 bases from J, leaving 11 bases between. CDR3 sequence: CASSFTGMDYGYTF. In DNA form, the CDR3 reads TGTGCCAGCAGCTTTACAGGGATGGACTATGGCTACACCTTC.

The rearrangement links TRBV6-1 to TRBJ2-3, with D tentatively TRBD1 (6 bases). Germline V CDR1 and CDR2: MNHNS, SASEGT. The CDR3 covers 14 residues. Trimming removed 0 bases at V and 4 bases at J, with 8 bases between. This CDR3 is CASSEAGGADTQYF. In nucleotides, the CDR3 is TGTGCCAGCAGTGAAGCAGGGGGTGCAGATACGCAGTATTTT.

This clone was detected only a few times. The chain combines TRBV21-1 with TRBJ2-7; the table's D call, TRBD1, has no DNA check behind it. TRBV21-1 constitutes a pseudogene. The CDR3 covers 17 residues. For the CDR3, the DNA is TGTGCCAGCAGCAAAATTCCCTCGCTGTCAGTCTCCTACGAGCAGTACTTC. Amino acids: CASSKIPSLSVSYEQYF.

V is TRBV14 and J is TRBJ1-6; possible D gene TRBD1, 6 bases. The germline CDR1 and CDR2 sequences are SGHDN and FVKESK. This CDR3 contains 16 residues. V shed 1 base and J shed 8 bases, with 15 bases lying between them. CDR3 loop: CASSQVGTPAYSPLHF. CDR3 coding DNA: TGTGCCAGCAGCCAAGTCGGGACACCCGCATATTCACCCCTCCACTTT.

This sequence joins TRBV6-2 or TRBV6-3 and TRBJ2-4, with D perhaps TRBD1 (5 bases). The germline CDR1 and CDR2 sequences are MNHEY and SVGEGT. Trimming shortened V by 5 bases and J by 0 bases, and 11 bases separated the two germline ends. The CDR3 consists of 15 residues. CDR3 bases: TGTGCCAGCAGTACCCGACAGAGAGCCAAAAACATTCAGTACTTC. This encodes CASSTRQRAKNIQYF.

V usage is TRBV5-1 and J usage is TRBJ2-2, with D perhaps TRBD2 (7 bases). The CDR3 has 16 residues. V lost 0 bases and J 8 bases, leaving 17 bases between the germline ends. The germline V gene has CDR1 SGHRS and CDR2 YFSETQ. The DNA of the CDR3 is TGCGCCAGCAGCTTGGCGGGGGGCCGCTTTGCGGGGGAGCTGTTTTTT. This gives the protein CASSLAGGRFAGELFF.

The genes are TRBV5-6 and TRBJ2-7; D remains ambiguous. The CDR3 loop spans 14 amino acids. The germline V and J ends were trimmed by 1 base and 3 bases, with 11 bases remaining between them. Germline V lookup: CDR1 SGHDT, CDR2 YYEEEE. The CDR3 protein is CASSLNWPNYEQYF. The CDR3 nucleotides are TGTGCCAGCAGCTTGAATTGGCCCAACTACGAGCAGTACTTC.

This clone was counted between two and nine times. The chain recombines TRBV6-5 with TRBJ2-1, with 7 bases fitting TRBD1. The CDR3 totals 14 residues. From germline, CDR1 is MNHEY and CDR2 SVGAGI. V shed 6 bases, J shed 7 bases, and the junction held 9 bases outside the gene matches. CDR3 DNA: TGTGCCAGCAGACCTTGGGACAGTGAAAATGAGCAGTTCTTC. Its protein product is CASRPWDSENEQFF.

Here the CDR3 DNA reads TGTGCCAGCAGTTACTCTCCCGGGAGCAGCGGCGAGCAGTACTTC. Its protein product is CASSYSPGSSGEQYF. The V and J genes are TRBV6-5 and TRBJ2-7, with D tentatively TRBD2 (6 bases). Germline V gene lookup returns CDR1 MNHEY and CDR2 SVGAGI. This CDR3 is built from 15 residues. Trimming stripped 0 bases from V and 6 bases from J, with 15 bases between.

V is TRBV5-1 and J is TRBJ1-1; D not certain. The CDR3 is 15 residues long. Deletions cut 1 base from V and 1 base from J, with 11 bases between. Germline CDR1 reads SGHRS; CDR2 reads YFSETQ. The CDR3 DNA reads TGCGCCAGCAGCTTGCATCTAGGAGCGAACACTGAAGCTTTCTTT. Its translation is CASSLHLGANTEAFF.

V is TRBV3-1 (or the pseudogene TRBV3-2) and J is TRBJ2-1; TRBD2 matches 12 bases. The J segment lost 4 bases and the V segment lost 0 bases, leaving 4 bases of the junction unmatched. This CDR3 has 17 residues. CDR1 and CDR2 from the germline V gene are LGHDT and YNNKEL (reference sequence). Here the CDR3 DNA reads TGTGCCAGCAGCCAAGATCCGGGACTAGCGGGTTACAATGAGCAGTTCTTC. Translating gives CASSQDPGLAGYNEQFF.

The J gene is TRBJ1-1, the V gene TRBV28; 10 positions agree with TRBD1. The CDR3 totals 19 residues. V lost 3 bases, J lost 4 bases, and 17 bases stayed unmatched. The germline CDR1 and CDR2 sequences are MDHEN and SYDVKM. CDR3 sequence: CASSLLESGQGRRSTEAFF. The CDR3 DNA is TGTGCCAGCAGTTTGTTAGAATCGGGACAGGGGCGTCGGAGCACTGAAGCTTTCTTT.

This clone was detected only once. The V gene is TRBV11-2, the J gene TRBJ1-6; 8 bases line up with TRBD1. Germline V CDR1 and CDR2: SGHAT, FQNNGV. This CDR3 is 15 amino acids long. The junction had 10 bases not matched to a gene; V was cut back by 6 bases and J by 9 bases. For the CDR3, the DNA is TGTGCCAGCAGTCATGGACAGGGACAAGGTTCACCCCTCCACTTT. Protein: CASSHGQGQGSPLHF.

CDR3 loop: CASSLGSGELSGYTF. CDR3 nucleotide sequence: TGTGCCAGCAGCTTGGGTTCGGGGGAACTGTCTGGCTACACCTTC. This chain connects TRBV5-5 to TRBJ1-2; possibly TRBD1 for D (5 bases). Trimming shortened V by 0 bases and J by 7 bases, and 16 bases separated the two germline ends. There are 15 residues in the CDR3. Germline assignment: CDR1 SGHKS and CDR2 YYEKEE (reference sequence).

The gene calls are TRBV5-4 and TRBJ2-3; 11 bases line up with TRBD2. This CDR3 contains 16 residues. Germline trimming cut 4 bases from V and 5 bases from J; bases unmatched to any gene: 9. Germline V lookup: CDR1 SGHNT, CDR2 YYREEE (reference sequence). The CDR3 protein is CASSPVLAGVGDTQYF. The CDR3 DNA is TGTGCCAGCAGCCCAGTACTAGCGGGGGTAGGAGATACGCAGTATTTT.

The chain has TRBV18 and TRBJ1-5, with a weak D call TRBD1 (5 bases). This CDR3 contains 15 residues. Trimming removed 1 base from V and 6 bases from J, with 13 bases in between. The germline V gene encodes CDR1 KGHSH and CDR2 LQKENI. The DNA of the CDR3 is TGTGCCAGCTCACCACGGGGCGTGAGTCTTCAGCCCCAGCATTTT. Encoded protein: CASSPRGVSLQPQHF.

This clone has a handful of counts. The chain has TRBV6-6 and TRBJ1-1; no reliable D call. The germline V gene encodes CDR1 MNHNY and CDR2 SVGAGI (reference sequence). V dropped 5 bases and J dropped 2 bases, with 9 bases sitting between them. The CDR3 contains 13 residues. The DNA for the CDR3 is TGTGCCAGCAGTAGACGGGAAAACACTGAAGCTTTCTTT. This translates into CASSRRENTEAFF.

This clone was counted a few times. This chain connects TRBV27 to TRBJ2-1, with 9 nucleotides matching TRBD2. The CDR3 is 14 amino acids. Germline CDR1 and CDR2: MNHEY and SMNVEV (reference sequence). Germline trimming cut 6 bases from V and 8 bases from J; bases unmatched to any gene: 8. The CDR3 here is CASRPSGGMHEQFF. The CDR3 coding sequence is TGTGCCAGCAGGCCCAGCGGGGGGATGCATGAGCAGTTCTTC.

V is TRBV2 and J is TRBJ1-2, with D possibly TRBD1 on 6 matching bases. Trimming pared 3 bases from V and 0 bases from J, leaving 8 bases between. Germline CDR1 reads SNHLY; CDR2 reads FYNNEI. This CDR3 has 14 amino acids. In DNA, the CDR3 is TGTGCCAGCAGTGATCGGACAGCTAACTATGGCTACACCTTC. This encodes CASSDRTANYGYTF.

This chain links TRBV19 with TRBJ1-5; 8 nucleotides line up with TRBD1. The ends lost 5 bases at V and 1 base at J; junction bases unmatched: 10. Germline values: CDR1 LNHDA, CDR2 SQIVND (reference sequence). CDR3 length: 17 residues. This chain's CDR3 is CASSLGQGAKSNQPQHF. DNA for the CDR3: TGTGCCAGTAGTCTGGGTCAGGGGGCCAAGAGCAATCAGCCCCAGCATTTT.